The sequence of this TCR beta chain was determined in a study of cytomegalovirus exposure and HLA in healthy donors (dated by TCRdb to 2016 to 2017). A note on the overall study: In an earlier analysis of 587 of the donors, 276 Gb of sequence data and 90 million to 120 million unique TCR beta sequences from about 190 million T cells were reported. The study aimed to test whether signatures of past pathogen exposure could be identified by cataloging public T cell receptors. Of the 300 to 400 genotyped donors, approximately 83% fell in the genetic ancestry cluster associated with self-reported Caucasian donors. A later analysis re-examined previously published TCR beta repertoires from about 670 donors and added high-resolution HLA genotyping to investigate patterns of TCR occurrence. An early release that covered 500 to 800 HLA-typed donors contained approximately 300 gigabases of sequencing data and roughly 84 million unique TCR sequences. Every repertoire in the discovery cohort had been generated on one and the same sequencing platform. An earlier analysis of approximately 630 of the donors applied high-throughput TCR beta sequencing to assess whether each TCR beta V gene segment acted as functional or pseudogenic. Roughly 5 DR-DQ haplotypes were handled as single units for association and clustering because linkage in the cohort was strong. Alongside the repertoire data, information on donor age, sex, ethnicity and CMV serostatus was compiled. To predict cytomegalovirus infection status, the study combined high-throughput TCR immunosequencing, statistical association of individual TCRs with disease status, and machine learning. Class I and class II HLA loci were covered by the typing at four-digit resolution. Using immunosequencing, the study profiled T cell repertoires from roughly 650 subjects and related those repertoires to cytomegalovirus serostatus. In addition to the first cohort of 650 to 800 subjects, a separate validation cohort of approximately 130 different subjects was used. Among about 400 genotyped donors of the cohort, an average of roughly 230,000 unique TCR beta nucleotide sequences was sequenced per donor, of which roughly 17% were non-productive. Genome-wide SNP genotypes for about three fifths of the roughly 700 donors were used in a later genetic analysis, which treated that subset as a discovery cohort. The number of typed donors differed by locus: about 620-640 for A, B, C, DRB1 and DQB1; some 540 for DQA1; 606 for DPA1; and approximately 450 for DPB1. The later analysis used no new phenotypic data to find candidate immune exposures, relying instead on TCR beta sequences and their occurrence across donors.

The cohort was made up of approximately 700 healthy bone marrow donors. At the time of sampling, all cohort members were nominally healthy, though unrecorded immune exposures were likely present. The donor tested CMV seropositive and was one of the 289 seropositive cohort members. Each donor provided a peripheral blood sample, and peripheral blood mononuclear cells were used for TCR beta sequencing. Genomic DNA extraction from the blood cell samples was performed with the Qiagen DNeasy Blood Extraction Kit. After removal of 1 base from V and 3 bases from J, the junction retains 6 bases not matched to a gene. CDR1 is given as MNHNS and CDR2 as SASEGT, both from the germline V gene. Including cysteine and phenylalanine, the CDR3 has 17 amino acids. The entry retains the CDR3 DNA only, 51 bases that are in frame from base 1. Study-wide conclusions, independent of this receptor: According to the authors, the approach could potentially be generalized to other disease states and immunological phenotypes. In a later genetic analysis, fewer N-insertions in productive TCRs were reported among donors in an Asian-associated ancestry cluster than the approximately 630-donor mean. A further reported finding was that TCR beta sequences accurately predicted the HLA-A and HLA-B alleles for most subjects in the first cohort. Broadly in line with IMGT annotations, most TCR beta V segments showed up in productive rearrangements about 90% or about 30% of the time in an earlier analysis of a few hundred of the donors. In a later analysis, HLA-associated TCR beta chains showed more clonal expansion and lower generation probabilities than non-associated chains that were equally common. A later analysis found that TCR association rates varied across HLA loci, with DRB1 alleles showing the most associated TCRs and HLA-C alleles the fewest. In a later analysis, more than 15,000 TCR beta sequences were associated with specific HLA alleles at a false discovery rate of 0.05. Some IMGT-functional V segments, including TRBV6-2 and TRBV6-3, could not be told apart with the 87-base-pair reads, so those segments were excluded. An association between a missense DCLRE1C variant and V-gene and J-gene trimming of TCR beta chains was found in a later genetic analysis and replicated in an independent cohort. Presence/absence analyses assumed roughly uniform sequencing depth across donors, an assumption that may not hold. Because some donors lacked HLA typing at each locus, the association tests relied only on the typed subset. A group of highly shared sequence variants was considered likely to be a technical artifact of the sequencing pipeline. According to a later analysis, parvovirus B19, influenza, CMV and Epstein-Barr virus appeared linked to several top co-occurrence clusters. Because counts were too low, roughly 17 rarely observed V segments, including chromosome 9 orphons, were left out of the earlier analysis of approximately 580 of the donors. Linkage disequilibrium might explain the correlated functional status among segregating V segments, but an unknown experimental factor could not be excluded. Most CMV-associated TCR beta chains appeared to be HLA-restricted in a later analysis, and the HLA associations seemed to be driven largely by CMV exposure. For the cohort, immune exposure information was limited to CMV serostatus. The classifier was reported to diagnose cytomegalovirus status with high specificity and sensitivity in both the original and validation cohorts. Strong co-occurrence of HLA alleles, especially DR and DQ, made assigning TCR associations to individual alleles difficult. In vitro tests confirmed that three of the cytomegalovirus-associated TCR beta chains recognize cytomegalovirus antigens. Only TCR beta chains were sequenced in this cohort, and the absence of alpha or paired-chain data limited detectable features. The study gave a list of over 150 TCR beta chains associated with cytomegalovirus. While some public TCRs were present in many individuals, most TCR sequences turned up only very rarely across donors.

The library was generated by the immunoSEQ multiplex PCR assay. A mixture of 60 forward primers for TCR Vbeta segments and 13 reverse primers for TCR Jbeta segments was used in the multiplex PCR. Amplification of the CDR3 region of rearranged TCR beta genes was performed with a multiplex PCR assay on genomic DNA. On the Illumina HiSeq System, the amplified TCR beta libraries were sequenced as 87-base-pair reads. The original pipeline was this. A later analysis counted approximately 74 million unique TCR beta chains across the 550 to 700 repertoires, and about 10 million of these chains were shared by at least two donors. To remove PCR and sequencing errors, raw reads were error-corrected and collapsed into unique sequences using a nearest-neighbor algorithm that merged closely related sequences. To assign V, D and J gene segments, CDR3 sequences were aligned to IMGT reference sequences. For a sequence to be retained, a match of at least six nucleotides to both a V gene segment and a J gene segment was required. Rearrangements were classified as productive when the CDR3 lacked stop codons and remained in frame with V and J, and all other rearrangements were classified as non-productive. CDR3 was defined by IMGT convention, running from the second conserved V-encoded cysteine to the conserved J-encoded phenylalanine. The earlier analysis of about 570 of the donors excluded any sequence lacking an unambiguous match to a single V gene segment. In an earlier analysis of 587 of the donors, V segments were called functional above 56.7% productive rearrangements and were called segregating when the between-donor standard deviation exceeded 5%. To diagnose cytomegalovirus status from the catalog of TCR beta chain sequences, a statistical classification framework was built. V and J gene assignment, in a later analysis, came from comparing TCR nucleotide sequences with IMGT/GENE-DB human TR gene sequences. A later analysis assigned CDR3 sequences and most-parsimonious VDJ recombination scenarios with the TCRdist pipeline. In a later analysis, each TCR beta chain was defined by its CDR3 amino acid sequence together with its V-gene family, and reads without a unique V-gene family were excluded. To address suspected cross-contamination and a sequencing artifact, a later analysis removed approximately 600 highly shared, low-generation-probability nucleotide sequences. A later analysis calculated a clonal expansion index for each public chain from normalized within-repertoire ranks of inferred template counts. In a later analysis, generation probabilities were computed using a VDJ recombination model fitted to out-of-frame rearrangements, and the results were checked against IGoR. In a later analysis, TCR-TCR, TCR-HLA and TCR-CMV co-occurrence was scored with hypergeometric tests, and a repertoire-size bias correction was applied to TCR pairs. In a later analysis, false discovery rates were estimated by permuting HLA or CMV assignments 20 times. In a later analysis, co-occurring TCRs were grouped with DBSCAN, and TCRdist sequence similarity was added when clustering was performed within HLA-allele-positive subsets. Co-occurrence clustering excluded repertoires with fewer than 30,000 or more than 120,000 public chains, plus five with anomalous nucleotide sharing. In TCRdb, the immuneACCESS table is reduced to in-frame sequences with V and J assigned. These tables do not hold every clone; where another copy was compared, an unresolved V gene accounts for under half, and the others remain unexplained. D and trimming come from the DNA, and the V and J calls and clone size come from that table. This sample gives some 150,000 clones in total; over 65% of them show up just once. The ten most abundant clones make up 4.3% of the sample.

In its sample, this clone was seen a few times. Which antigen it targets is not known. The input lacks base qualities; no much larger clone sits a single base away. The source material was PBMCs. The chain is encoded by TRBV6-1 joined to TRBJ2-3; 11 bases in between match TRBD2. This sequence originates from a man aged 18 to 30 in good health and CMV-seropositive. Here is the DNA: TGTGCCAGCAGTGAAGGGTCTAGCGGGGGGTGGACAGATACGCAGTATTTT. Its protein is CASSEGSSGGWTDTQYF.